This paragraph covers one T cell receptor (beta chain) sequence. Antigen specificity is unknown. This specimen belongs to a study of PD-1 blockade in classical Hodgkin lymphoma. Noted time point: cycle 4 day 1 (C4D1), after 6 weeks of nivolumab. In every patient, relapse followed autologous stem cell transplantation, while exposure to brentuximab vedotin differed. Study-wide findings and caveats: Significant TCR diversity gains by C4D1 occurred in CD4+ but not CD8+ cells. For complete responders, baseline diversity was comparable to that of newly diagnosed patients.

The table came from immunoSEQ multiplex PCR; TCRdb's copy has only in-frame clones and leaves some out. There are 50,000 or so clones in the sample; more than 75% occur only once, and around 7.1% lies in the top ten. This receptor was obtained from a human donor with classical Hodgkin lymphoma. Source: peripheral blood mononuclear cells (PBMCs), taken before the fourth cycle of nivolumab.

CDR3 nucleotides: TGTGCCAGCTCACCGGAAATATCGTACCAAGAGACCCAGTACTTC. As protein: CASSPEISYQETQYF. The chain links TRBV18 to TRBJ2-5, with unresolved D. Germline lookup yields CDR1 KGHSH and CDR2 LQKENI. Trimming cost V 3 bases and J 0 bases, with 11 bases left between them. The CDR3 has 15 amino acids.